The rows below give T cell receptor beta chains drawn from one sample of a study of blood T cell repertoires in COVID-19. TCRdb keeps only in-frame clones here, not all; method: immunoSEQ multiplex PCR. The table shows more than 200,000 clones, with 80% occurring only once. Sequencing was done on a sample of PBMCs or T cells enriched from blood (not recorded which). Receptors originate from a woman in her 40s with acute COVID-19. Both conserved end residues are part of each CDR3. D genes are given only for firm matches. Rows may omit the clone size; those that give it use once, few, many or a size class.

v_gene: TRBV5-4; j_gene: TRBJ2-3; abundance: -; d_gene: TRBD2; CDR3aa: CASSLASGSTDTQYF; CDR3nt: TGTGCCAGCAGCTTGGCTAGCGGGAGTACAGATACGCAGTATTTT
v_gene: TRBV19; j_gene: TRBJ2-1; abundance: -; d_gene: TRBD2; CDR3aa: CASRIAGGPGEQFF; CDR3nt: TGTGCCAGTCGGATAGCGGGAGGGCCGGGTGAGCAGTTCTTC
v_gene: TRBV29-1; j_gene: TRBJ1-1; abundance: -; d_gene: TRBD1; CDR3aa: CSVEDLRGPAMNTEAFF; CDR3nt: TGCAGCGTTGAAGATCTAAGGGGGCCCGCTATGAACACTGAAGCTTTCTTT
v_gene: TRBV7-8; j_gene: TRBJ1-5; abundance: -; d_gene: TRBD1; CDR3aa: CASSLVQGGQPQHF; CDR3nt: TGTGCCAGCAGCTTAGTACAGGGGGGTCAGCCCCAGCATTTT
v_gene: TRBV9; j_gene: TRBJ2-7; abundance: -; d_gene: TRBD2; CDR3aa: CASSAGTSGYEQYF; CDR3nt: TGTGCCAGCAGCGCCGGGACTAGCGGCTACGAGCAGTACTTC
v_gene: TRBV18; j_gene: TRBJ1-4; abundance: -; d_gene: TRBD1; CDR3aa: CASSPRPGGNEKLFF; CDR3nt: TGTGCCAGCTCACCACGGCCAGGGGGTAATGAAAAACTGTTTTTT
v_gene: TRBV6-1; j_gene: TRBJ2-7; abundance: -; d_gene: -; CDR3aa: CASRENTGFRSYEQYF; CDR3nt: TGTGCCAGCAGAGAAAACACAGGGTTTAGGTCCTACGAGCAGTACTTC
v_gene: TRBV30; j_gene: TRBJ2-3; abundance: -; d_gene: TRBD2; CDR3aa: CAWRGLAGVDTQYF; CDR3nt: TGTGCCTGGAGGGGACTAGCGGGAGTGGATACGCAGTATTTT
v_gene: TRBV6-5; j_gene: TRBJ1-1; abundance: -; d_gene: -; CDR3aa: CASRNRALNTEAFF; CDR3nt: TGTGCCAGCAGGAACAGGGCCCTGAACACTGAAGCTTTCTTT
v_gene: TRBV28; j_gene: TRBJ1-2; abundance: -; d_gene: -; CDR3aa: CATGDNYGYTF; CDR3nt: TGTGCCACGGGGGACAACTATGGCTACACCTTC
v_gene: TRBV7-8; j_gene: TRBJ2-5; abundance: -; d_gene: TRBD1; CDR3aa: CASSLEGQGASETQYF; CDR3nt: TGTGCCAGCAGCTTAGAGGGACAGGGGGCGTCAGAGACCCAGTACTTC
v_gene: TRBV20-1; j_gene: TRBJ1-3; abundance: -; d_gene: -; CDR3aa: CSASTGISGNTIYF; CDR3nt: TGCAGTGCTAGTACAGGGATCTCTGGAAACACCATATATTTT
v_gene: TRBV10-3; j_gene: TRBJ2-3; abundance: -; d_gene: TRBD2; CDR3aa: CAISDPLGLAGGTDTQYF; CDR3nt: TGTGCCATCAGTGACCCTCTGGGACTAGCGGGGGGCACAGATACGCAGTATTTT
v_gene: TRBV5-1; j_gene: TRBJ2-5; abundance: once; d_gene: -; CDR3aa: CASGNPGDQETQYF; CDR3nt: TGCGCCAGTGGAAACCCAGGGGACCAAGAGACCCAGTACTTC
v_gene: TRBV4-2; j_gene: TRBJ1-1; abundance: -; d_gene: -; CDR3aa: CASSQEASIYEAFF; CDR3nt: TGTGCCAGCAGCCAAGAAGCATCAATCTATGAAGCTTTCTTT
v_gene: TRBV14; j_gene: TRBJ1-2; abundance: -; d_gene: -; CDR3aa: CASSQTVNYGYTF; CDR3nt: TGTGCCAGCAGCCAGACAGTTAACTATGGCTACACCTTC
v_gene: TRBV7-2; j_gene: TRBJ1-1; abundance: -; d_gene: -; CDR3aa: CASTPVVGGGAFF; CDR3nt: TGTGCCAGCACCCCAGTCGTAGGGGGGGGAGCTTTCTTT
v_gene: TRBV11-3; j_gene: TRBJ2-7; abundance: -; d_gene: TRBD2; CDR3aa: CASSASGLAGVWSEQYF; CDR3nt: TGTGCCAGCAGCGCCTCCGGACTAGCGGGAGTCTGGAGCGAGCAGTACTTC
v_gene: TRBV12-1; j_gene: TRBJ1-5; abundance: -; d_gene: -; CDR3aa: CASSPDRDQPQHF; CDR3nt: TGTGCCAGCAGCCCGGACAGGGATCAGCCCCAGCATTTT
v_gene: TRBV10-3; j_gene: TRBJ1-2; abundance: few; d_gene: -; CDR3aa: CAISESDRSGGYTF; CDR3nt: TGTGCCATCAGTGAGTCCGACAGATCGGGCGGCTACACCTTC
v_gene: TRBV4-3; j_gene: TRBJ2-7; abundance: -; d_gene: TRBD2; CDR3aa: CASSQDTAGGGEQYF; CDR3nt: TGCGCCAGCAGCCAAGATACAGCGGGAGGAGGCGAGCAGTACTTC
v_gene: TRBV9; j_gene: TRBJ2-1; abundance: -; d_gene: TRBD2; CDR3aa: CASSRPTSGGAGGQFF; CDR3nt: TGTGCCAGCAGCAGGCCCACTAGCGGGGGGGCAGGGGGGCAGTTCTTC
v_gene: TRBV5-1; j_gene: TRBJ2-3; abundance: -; d_gene: TRBD2; CDR3aa: CASRGLAGIRAGTDTQYF; CDR3nt: TGCGCCAGCAGGGGACTAGCGGGGATTCGGGCTGGCACAGATACGCAGTATTTT
v_gene: TRBV28; j_gene: TRBJ1-5; abundance: -; d_gene: -; CDR3aa: CATGGRALQPQHF; CDR3nt: TGTGCCACGGGGGGGAGGGCCCTTCAGCCCCAGCATTTT
v_gene: TRBV19; j_gene: TRBJ2-2; abundance: -; d_gene: TRBD2; CDR3aa: CASSIRTSTGELFF; CDR3nt: TGTGCCAGTAGTATAAGGACTAGCACCGGGGAGCTGTTTTTT
v_gene: TRBV27; j_gene: TRBJ2-1; abundance: -; d_gene: TRBD1; CDR3aa: CASSRRQGTYNEQFF; CDR3nt: TGTGCCAGCAGTAGGCGACAGGGGACCTACAATGAGCAGTTCTTC
v_gene: TRBV20-1; j_gene: TRBJ2-7; abundance: -; d_gene: -; CDR3aa: CSASMSEQYF; CDR3nt: TGCAGTGCTAGTATGAGCGAGCAGTACTTC
v_gene: TRBV7-9; j_gene: TRBJ1-6; abundance: -; d_gene: -; CDR3aa: CASSPLNSPLHF; CDR3nt: TGTGCCAGCAGCCCTCTAAATTCACCCCTCCACTTT
v_gene: TRBV7-8; j_gene: TRBJ2-6; abundance: -; d_gene: TRBD1; CDR3aa: CASSDPRDRANGANVLTF; CDR3nt: TGTGCCAGCAGCGACCCCCGGGACAGGGCAAATGGGGCCAACGTCCTGACTTTC
v_gene: TRBV18; j_gene: TRBJ2-3; abundance: -; d_gene: -; CDR3aa: CASSRVTGAGDTQYF; CDR3nt: TGTGCCAGCTCACGGGTGACAGGAGCAGGGGATACGCAGTATTTT
v_gene: TRBV18; j_gene: TRBJ2-7; abundance: -; d_gene: TRBD1; CDR3aa: CASSQDRGSSYEQYF; CDR3nt: TGTGCCAGCTCCCAAGACAGGGGTAGCTCCTACGAGCAGTACTTC
v_gene: TRBV5-1; j_gene: TRBJ1-4; abundance: -; d_gene: TRBD1; CDR3aa: CASSPRGQGSEKLFF; CDR3nt: TGCGCCAGCAGCCCGAGAGGACAGGGGTCCGAAAAACTGTTTTTT
v_gene: TRBV7-9; j_gene: TRBJ2-7; abundance: -; d_gene: TRBD2; CDR3aa: CASSGGTSGSYEQYF; CDR3nt: TGTGCCAGCAGCGGGGGGACTAGCGGGAGCTACGAGCAGTACTTC
v_gene: TRBV6-5; j_gene: TRBJ2-7; abundance: -; d_gene: TRBD1; CDR3aa: CATSDGAGGREQYF; CDR3nt: TGTGCCACCTCGGATGGGGCAGGGGGCCGCGAGCAGTACTTC
v_gene: TRBV5-1; j_gene: TRBJ1-1; abundance: once; d_gene: TRBD1; CDR3aa: CASSPAGQGVAEAFF; CDR3nt: TGCGCCAGCAGCCCCGCGGGACAGGGTGTGGCTGAAGCTTTCTTT
v_gene: TRBV6-5; j_gene: TRBJ1-2; abundance: -; d_gene: -; CDR3aa: CASSYSNIQGNYGYTF; CDR3nt: TGTGCCAGCAGTTACTCAAACATTCAGGGTAACTATGGCTACACCTTC
v_gene: TRBV2; j_gene: TRBJ1-5; abundance: medium-sized; d_gene: -; CDR3aa: CASSGARGEAQHF; CDR3nt: TGTGCCAGCTCGGGGGCACGGGGGGAGGCCCAGCATTTT
v_gene: TRBV5-1; j_gene: TRBJ1-2; abundance: -; d_gene: -; CDR3aa: CASSLDQGNYGYTF; CDR3nt: TGCGCCAGCAGCTTGGATCAGGGGAACTATGGCTACACCTTC
v_gene: TRBV7-6; j_gene: TRBJ2-2; abundance: once; d_gene: -; CDR3aa: CASSLQLNTGELFF; CDR3nt: TGTGCCAGCAGCTTACAATTGAACACCGGGGAGCTGTTTTTT
v_gene: TRBV28; j_gene: TRBJ2-7; abundance: -; d_gene: TRBD2; CDR3aa: CASSLRVAGRSYEQYF; CDR3nt: TGTGCCAGCAGTTTAAGGGTAGCGGGAAGGTCCTACGAGCAGTACTTC